One sample yielded the 24 T cell receptor beta chains listed below, sequenced in a study of T-cell memory formation after mild COVID-19. TCRdb redid the calling of the 5' RACE reads with MiXCR, one entry per CDR3 protein. The sample has over 130,000 distinct CDR3 sequences, about 14% seen once; the top ten hold 28%. The specimen was PBMCs or a T cell subset sorted from them (not recorded which). Receptor source: an adult woman who had mild COVID-19 (a few samples of this study predate the infection). Cell type and time point are not known.

This chain joins TRBV11-2 and TRBJ2-7; TRBD2 matches at 8 bases. In germline, CDR1 is SGHAT, CDR2 FQNNGV. The ends lost 5 bases at V and 0 bases at J; junction bases unmatched: 3. CDR3 size: 14 residues. CDR3 amino acids: CASSVAGPSYEQYF. Here the CDR3 DNA reads TGTGCCAGCAGCGTAGCGGGACCCTCCTACGAGCAGTACTTC.

This rearrangement joins TRBV10-3 to TRBJ2-1, with D possibly matching TRBD2 (7 bases). Germline V gene data show CDR1 as ENHRY and CDR2 as SYGVKD. This CDR3 has 14 residues. Trimming removed 2 bases from V and 8 bases from J, with 13 bases in between. CDR3 amino acids: CAISETGGGDEQFF. The CDR3 DNA follows: TGTGCCATCAGTGAGACTGGGGGGGGCGATGAGCAGTTCTTC.

This clonotype has more than one count but fewer than ten. V is TRBV9 and J is TRBJ2-7, with 8 bases that match TRBD1. Unmatched junction bases numbered 7, after V lost 3 bases and J lost 5 bases. Germline V gene lookup returns CDR1 SGDLS and CDR2 YYNGEE. The CDR3 has 14 residues. CDR3 DNA sequence: TGTGCCAGCAGCGGACGACAGGGGCAACACGAGCAGTACTTC. Translated: CASSGRQGQHEQYF.

This clonotype was observed a handful of times. The CDR3 DNA sequence: TGTGCCAGCAGTTTAGCGCCGGAAGCAACTAATGAAAAACTGTTTTTT. Its translation: CASSLAPEATNEKLFF. V and J are TRBV12-3 or TRBV12-4 and TRBJ1-4; D unclear. V was cut by 0 bases and J by 0 bases, with 8 bases left in between. The CDR3 has 16 amino acids.

V and J are TRBV7-3 and TRBJ2-1, with TRBD1 as a possible D gene (5 bases). Germline V gene sequence: CDR1 SGHTA, CDR2 FQGTGA. The CDR3 spans 19 residues. The germline V and J ends were trimmed by 5 bases and 0 bases, with 23 bases remaining between them. In nucleotides, the CDR3 is TGTGCCAGCAGCCCAAACCCCACCTGGACAACCGCCTCCTACAATGAGCAGTTCTTC. Translation: CASSPNPTWTTASYNEQFF.

The chain has TRBV6-5 and TRBJ2-7; unclear D gene. Germline CDR1 reads MNHEY; CDR2 reads SVGAGI. The ends were cut back, 2 bases at V and 1 base at J, with 6 bases in the middle. CDR3 length: 13 amino acids. CDR3 residues: CASSYGVSYEQYF. CDR3 DNA sequence: TGTGCCAGCAGTTACGGCGTATCCTACGAGCAGTACTTC.

The gene calls are TRBV5-1 and TRBJ2-1; TRBD2 matches 15 bases. Germline V gene data show CDR1 as SGHRS and CDR2 as YFSETQ. Unmatched junction bases numbered 3, after V lost 4 bases and J lost 1 base. There are 17 residues in the CDR3. The CDR3 reads CASSTGLAGGSYNEQFF. The CDR3 DNA is TGCGCCAGCAGCACGGGACTAGCGGGAGGATCCTACAATGAGCAGTTCTTC.

This clonotype was picked up many times. The chain couples TRBV27 to TRBJ2-7; TRBD1 or TRBD2 may be the D gene (7 bases each). The germline V and J ends were trimmed by 1 base and 3 bases, with 19 bases remaining between them. This CDR3 has 17 residues. Germline V gene lookup returns CDR1 MNHEY and CDR2 SMNVEV (reference sequence). The CDR3 sequence: CASSLLGGGGEVYEQYF. Here the CDR3 DNA reads TGTGCCAGCAGTTTATTAGGGGGAGGGGGCGAGGTCTACGAGCAGTACTTC.

This clonotype was counted many times. The chain combines TRBV12-3 or TRBV12-4 with TRBJ2-7, with 7 positions matching TRBD1. The CDR3 covers 13 residues. The J segment lost 2 bases and the V segment lost 7 bases, leaving 5 bases of the junction unmatched. This CDR3 is CASTDRDPYEQYF. For the CDR3, the DNA is TGTGCCAGCACTGACAGGGACCCCTACGAGCAGTACTTC.

V gene TRBV6-2 or TRBV6-3 combines with J gene TRBJ2-1; 9 nucleotides agree with TRBD2. The J segment lost 2 bases and the V segment lost 7 bases, leaving 9 bases of the junction unmatched. Germline CDR1 reads MNHEY; CDR2 reads SVGEGT. There are 16 residues in the CDR3. This CDR3 is CASKPWREGPYNEQFF. The CDR3 nucleotides read TGTGCCAGCAAACCATGGCGGGAGGGCCCCTACAATGAGCAGTTCTTC.

This clonotype came up a few times. The rearrangement joins TRBV7-9 to TRBJ2-5; D may correspond to TRBD1 or TRBD2 (6 bases each). Trimming removed 5 bases at V and 0 bases at J, with 19 bases between. Germline V gene sequence: CDR1 SEHNR, CDR2 FQNEAQ (reference sequence). The CDR3 runs to 17 residues. The CDR3 loop reads CASSGGGTWTDQETQYF. CDR3 in DNA: TGTGCCAGCAGCGGAGGGGGAACGTGGACAGACCAAGAGACCCAGTACTTC.

For the CDR3, the DNA is TGCAGTGCTAGAGATCCCTCCGGGACTAGCGGGGGGCAGCAGTACTTC. It is translated as CSARDPSGTSGGQQYF. The chain employs TRBV20-1 and TRBJ2-7; 15 positions match TRBD2. Germline V CDR1 and CDR2: DFQATT, SNEGSKA (reference sequence). V dropped 0 bases and J dropped 8; count of bases not matched to a gene: 8. The CDR3 loop spans 16 amino acids.

V usage is TRBV28 and J usage is TRBJ2-3; the D is unclear. Trimming removed 6 bases from V and 3 bases from J, with 7 bases in between. The CDR3 has 12 amino acids. Germline V lookup: CDR1 MDHEN, CDR2 SYDVKM. The CDR3 spells CASRSVTDTQYF. CDR3 nucleotides: TGTGCCAGCAGATCCGTGACAGATACGCAGTATTTT. The whole variable domain, filled in from reference TRBV28 and TRBJ2-3, reads DVKVTQSSRYLVKRTGEKVFLECVQDMDHENMFWYRQDPGLGLRLIYFSYDVKMKEKGDIPEGYSVSREKKERFSLILESASTNQTSMYLCASRSVTDTQYFGPGTRLTVL.

V and J are TRBV28 and TRBJ2-7; 8 nucleotides line up with TRBD2. CDR3 size: 16 residues. V gave up 6 bases and J gave up 0 bases; unmatched junction bases: 10. In germline, CDR1 is MDHEN, CDR2 SYDVKM. The chain's CDR3 is CASSLTAGRGSYEQYF. CDR3 bases: TGTGCCAGCAGCCTGACTGCCGGGAGGGGCTCCTACGAGCAGTACTTC.

This clonotype was counted only a few times. This sequence joins TRBV5-1 and TRBJ1-1; 9 bases are a match to TRBD1. Germline CDR1 SGHRS, CDR2 YFSETQ. The length of the CDR3 is 16 residues. Trimming at V came to 3 bases and at J to 4 bases, leaving 10 bases not matched to a gene. Here the CDR3 reads CASSSRTGVVPTEAFF. The DNA for the CDR3 is TGCGCCAGCAGCTCACGGACAGGGGTGGTCCCCACTGAAGCTTTCTTT. The complete variable domain, with remaining parts taken from reference TRBV5-1 and TRBJ1-1, reads KAGVTQTPRYLIKTRGQQVTLSCSPISGHRSVSWYQQTPGQGLQFLFEYFSETQRNKGNFPGRFSGRQFSNSRSEMNVSTLELGDSALYLCASSSRTGVVPTEAFFGQGTRLTVV.

The chain uses TRBV19 and TRBJ2-7; 9 bases line up with TRBD2. The CDR3 sequence is 14 residues long. V shed 6 bases, J shed 3 bases, and the junction held 6 bases outside the gene matches. The germline gives CDR1 LNHDA, CDR2 SQIVND (reference sequence). CDR3 amino acids: CASRRLAEHYEQYF. The CDR3 DNA is TGTGCCAGTAGAAGACTAGCGGAACACTACGAGCAGTACTTC.

The chain is built from TRBV15 and TRBJ2-3; tentatively, D is TRBD2 (6 bases). Trimming took 1 base from V and 1 from J, leaving 9 bases between them. Germline V gene data show CDR1 as LNHNV and CDR2 as YYDKDF (reference sequence). The CDR3 contains 15 residues. The CDR3 sequence: CATSRVASGTDTQYF. The CDR3 DNA sequence: TGTGCCACCAGCAGAGTTGCTAGCGGCACAGATACGCAGTATTTT.

V gene TRBV7-3 combines with J gene TRBJ2-7; possibly TRBD2 for D (6 bases). V lost 0 bases and J lost 4, with 13 bases in between. Per the germline V gene, CDR1 is SGHTA and CDR2 is FQGTGA. The length of the CDR3 is 15 residues. The CDR3 sequence: CASSLTPASAYEQYF. The CDR3 DNA reads TGTGCCAGCAGCTTAACTCCGGCTAGCGCTTACGAGCAGTACTTC.

A few counts support this clonotype. V usage is TRBV7-9 and J usage is TRBJ2-2; possibly TRBD1 or TRBD2 for D (6 bases each). V dropped 1 base and J dropped 4 bases, with 10 bases sitting between them. There are 15 residues in the CDR3. Per the germline V gene, CDR1 is SEHNR and CDR2 is FQNEAQ (reference sequence). CDR3: CASSLVQGGTGELFF. CDR3 nucleotide sequence: TGTGCCAGCAGCTTAGTACAGGGAGGCACCGGGGAGCTGTTTTTT.

V usage is TRBV2 and J usage is TRBJ1-1; D is ambiguous. Trimming left V 7 bases short and J 1 base short, with 10 bases between. The CDR3 is 13 amino acids. Germline V gene data show CDR1 as SNHLY and CDR2 as FYNNEI. CDR3 region: CASTLYRNTEAFF. CDR3 DNA sequence: TGTGCCAGCACCCTGTACAGGAACACTGAAGCTTTCTTT.

The V gene is TRBV5-1, the J gene TRBJ1-4, with 7 bases that match TRBD1. With V trimmed by 3 bases and J by 5 bases, 4 bases remained unmatched. This CDR3 contains 14 residues. From germline, CDR1 is SGHRS and CDR2 YFSETQ. The CDR3 sequence: CASSYTGANEKLFF. The CDR3 DNA reads as TGCGCCAGCAGCTATACAGGGGCAAATGAAAAACTGTTTTTT.

The chain employs TRBV7-9 and TRBJ2-7; no firm D call. There are 17 residues in the CDR3. Germline-derived CDR1 and CDR2 are SEHNR and FQNEAQ (reference sequence). V was pared by 1 base and J by 3 bases, with 19 bases between. CDR3: CASSLVGMPSRNYEQYF. DNA for the CDR3: TGTGCCAGCAGCTTAGTAGGTATGCCGAGCCGAAACTACGAGCAGTACTTC.

This clonotype was detected only a few times. The V call is TRBV25-1, the J call TRBJ1-4; the D is unclear. This CDR3 comprises 16 residues. The V end lost 2 bases, the J end lost 8 bases, and 18 bases lay between the germline ends. The germline V gene has CDR1 MGHDK and CDR2 SYGVNS. The CDR3 region has the DNA TGTGCCAGCAGTGAAGGATCAAGGTTTTTCCGAGAAAAACTGTTTTTT. This translates into CASSEGSRFFREKLFF.

This clonotype was seen a few times. The chain employs TRBV4-1 and TRBJ1-5, with TRBD1 matching over 7 bases. Germline values: CDR1 MGHRA, CDR2 YSYEKL. J lost 5 bases, V lost 6 bases, and 7 bases had no gene match. The CDR3 contains 14 residues. As DNA, the CDR3 is TGCGCCAGCAGTCGAGGCAGGGGGGATCAGCCCCAGCATTTT. Translating gives CASSRGRGDQPQHF.